These 32 T cell receptor beta chains were sequenced from one sample in a study of blood T cells in healthy people across ages. Together with a sample-barcoded 5' primer, a J-beta primer mix was included in a second PCR lasting roughly 6 to 12 cycles. TCRdb re-called the 5' RACE reads with MiXCR, one entry per CDR3 protein. The repertoire holds 1.8 million or so distinct CDR3 sequences, with about two fifths as singletons. Material: blood. Receptors originate from a human donor in good health.

The rearrangement links TRBV5-1 to TRBJ2-7, with 11 bases fitting TRBD1. Trimming removed 2 bases from V and 4 bases from J; junction bases left unmatched: 5. Germline loops: CDR1 SGHRS, CDR2 YFSETQ. There are 15 residues in the CDR3. The CDR3 DNA reads TGCGCCAGCAGCTTCCGGACAGGGGGCGCGTACGAGCAGTACTTC. It specifies CASSFRTGGAYEQYF.

The chain recombines TRBV4-2 with TRBJ2-7; no definite D call. The V end was cut by 0 bases, the J end by 5 bases, with 11 bases between. The CDR3 is 14 amino acids. CDR1 and CDR2 from the germline V gene are LGHNA and YNFKEQ. The CDR3 loop reads CASSQEEVWDEQYF. The CDR3 DNA is TGTGCCAGCAGCCAAGAAGAGGTGTGGGACGAGCAGTACTTC.

The chain has TRBV20-1 and TRBJ1-1; D remains ambiguous. Between the trimmed V and J ends, which lost 7 bases and 1 base, there was a span of 10 bases. CDR3 size: 12 residues. Germline CDR1 DFQATT, CDR2 SNEGSKA (reference sequence). The CDR3: CSVPAGNTEAFF. CDR3 in DNA: TGCAGTGTCCCTGCGGGGAACACTGAAGCTTTCTTT.

A word on this clonotype: One end of the junction does not line up with germline, which may come from a read error. V and J are TRBV4-3 and TRBJ1-4, with D hard to call. Germline CDR1 is LGHNA and CDR2 is YSLEER. The CDR3 runs to 16 residues. This chain's CDR3 is CASSQNSRGRDEKPFF. The CDR3 bases are TGCGCCAGCAGCCAGAATAGCCGCGGGAGGGATGAAAAACCGTTTTTT.

This clonotype has just one count. A much larger clone lies a single base off, so this may be a read error. V and J are TRBV6-1 and TRBJ2-7, with TRBD1 identical over 7 bases. This CDR3 region has 13 residues. After removal of 6 bases from V and 3 bases from J, the junction contained 5 bases not matched to a gene. Germline V CDR1 and CDR2: MNHNS, SASEGT. CDR3 nucleotides: TGTGCCAGCAGGGGGACAGTGGGCTACGAGCAGTACTTC. Translation: CASRGTVGYEQYF.

The table lists this clonotype with a few counts. The chain employs TRBV11-1 and TRBJ2-1, with D perhaps TRBD1 (6 bases). CDR3 size: 15 residues. With 2 bases removed from V and 2 bases from J, the gap between germline ends came to 10 bases. CDR1 SGHAT and CDR2 FQDESV come from the germline V gene (reference sequence). CDR3 sequence: CASSLRGNPYNEQFF. The CDR3 nucleotides read TGTGCCAGCAGCTTAAGGGGGAACCCCTACAATGAGCAGTTCTTC.

This sequence joins TRBV5-1 and TRBJ2-1, with D possibly matching TRBD1 (6 bases). V gave up 0 bases and J gave up 9 bases, with 25 bases separating them. This CDR3 region has 18 residues. Germline CDR1 is SGHRS and CDR2 is YFSETQ. The CDR3 DNA follows: TGCGCCAGCAGCTTGGACTACAGGGTTTTTCGAGTTGGTAGTGAGCAGTTCTTC. Its translation: CASSLDYRVFRVGSEQFF.

CDR3 nucleotide sequence: TGCAGTGCTAGAGTTGGGAGACAACAATCCTACGAGCAGTACTTC. Protein sequence: CSARVGRQQSYEQYF. J is TRBJ2-7 and V is TRBV20-1; tentative D call: TRBD2 (5 bases). V was pared by 1 base and J by 1 base, with 14 bases between. This CDR3 is 15 amino acids long. Germline V gene lookup returns CDR1 DFQATT and CDR2 SNEGSKA (reference sequence).

CDR3 DNA: TGTGCCAGCAGCCCGGGGACCGTAGACGGTCCTAGCACAGATACGCAGTATTTT. Protein sequence: CASSPGTVDGPSTDTQYF. The chain recombines TRBV9 with TRBJ2-3; either TRBD1 or TRBD2 may supply D (5 bases each). The CDR3 totals 18 residues. V was shortened by 4 bases and J by 0 bases, with 21 bases between the two germline ends. Germline-derived CDR1 and CDR2 are SGDLS and YYNGEE.

The chain has TRBV4-1 and TRBJ2-2, with 11 nucleotides matching TRBD1. Trimming removed 4 bases from V and 2 bases from J; junction bases left unmatched: 6. Germline CDR1 reads MGHRA; CDR2 reads YSYEKL. This CDR3 spans 17 amino acids. The CDR3 bases are TGCGCCAGCAGCCGACGGACAGGGGGCGATAACACCGGGGAGCTGTTTTTT. Its translation: CASSRRTGGDNTGELFF.

V is TRBV5-6 and J is TRBJ2-5; D might be TRBD1 (5 bases). Germline assignment: CDR1 SGHDT and CDR2 YYEEEE. Trimming shortened V by 0 bases and J by 5 bases, and 20 bases separated the two germline ends. The CDR3 loop spans 17 amino acids. CDR3 residues: CASSLAVWGSGVETQYF. DNA of the CDR3: TGTGCCAGCAGCTTGGCCGTTTGGGGCTCTGGTGTGGAGACCCAGTACTTC. The variable domain in full, completed from reference TRBV5-6 and TRBJ2-5, reads DAGVTQSPTHLIKTRGQQVTLRCSPKSGHDTVSWYQQALGQGPQFIFQYYEEEERQRGNFPDRFSGHQFPNYSSELNVNALLLGDSALYLCASSLAVWGSGVETQYFGPGTRLLVL.

The chain is built from TRBV6-2 or TRBV6-3 and TRBJ2-7, with 12 bases aligning to TRBD2. The CDR3 extends over 19 amino acids. The germline gives CDR1 MNHEY, CDR2 SVGEGT. Trimming at V came to 5 bases and at J to 3 bases, leaving 17 bases not matched to a gene. The CDR3 DNA is TGTGCCAGCAGTACTCCGACTAGCGGGGGTAAAACCAGGTTCTACGAGCAGTACTTC. Its translation is CASSTPTSGGKTRFYEQYF.

The J gene is TRBJ2-1, the V gene TRBV5-8; 9 nucleotides line up with TRBD1. The CDR3 contains 16 residues. The ends lost 2 bases at V and 6 bases at J; junction bases unmatched: 9. Germline V gene data show CDR1 as SGHTS and CDR2 as YDEGEE. The CDR3: CASSFTGGAVPNEQFF. In DNA form, the CDR3 reads TGTGCCAGCAGCTTTACAGGGGGCGCCGTCCCCAATGAGCAGTTCTTC.

The chain links TRBV27 to TRBJ2-7; 7 positions agree with TRBD1. The CDR3 extends over 15 amino acids. J was trimmed by 0 bases and V by 6 bases; bases with no gene match: 8. Germline CDR1 is MNHEY and CDR2 is SMNVEV (reference sequence). The CDR3 here is CASSPTGAPSYEQYF. The CDR3 coding sequence is TGTGCCAGCAGCCCCACAGGGGCTCCCTCCTACGAGCAGTACTTC.

This rearrangement joins TRBV7-2 to TRBJ1-5; possible D gene TRBD1, 6 bases. The CDR3 runs 14 residues. CDR1 is SGHTA and CDR2 is FQGNSA in the germline V gene. V lost 1 base and J lost 8, with 12 bases in between. The CDR3 DNA reads TGTGCCAGCAGCTTAGATGTGGGGGCGAAGCCCCAGCATTTT. It specifies CASSLDVGAKPQHF. The full variable domain, with the rest looked up from reference TRBV7-2 and TRBJ1-5, is GAGVSQSPSNKVTEKGKDVELRCDPISGHTALYWYRQSLGQGLEFLIYFQGNSAPDKSGLPSDRFSAERTGGSVSTLTIQRTQQEDSAVYLCASSLDVGAKPQHFGDGTRLSIL.

This sequence joins TRBV20-1 and TRBJ1-5, with D uncertain. The CDR3 covers 13 residues. V lost 4 bases and J lost 6, with 13 bases in between. Germline V gene data show CDR1 as DFQATT and CDR2 as SNEGSKA (reference sequence). CDR3 loop: CSAKAPSAQPQHF. CDR3 in DNA: TGCAGTGCTAAGGCCCCCTCGGCTCAGCCCCAGCATTTT.

V is TRBV7-2 and J is TRBJ2-2, with TRBD1 identical over 8 bases. Germline V CDR1 and CDR2: SGHTA, FQGNSA. V shed 4 bases and J 7 bases; nucleotides not matched to a gene: 11. The CDR3 contains 16 residues. CDR3 in DNA: TGTGCCAGCAGCTCAAGACAGGGGCGGATGGGCGGGGAGCTGTTTTTT. Its protein product is CASSSRQGRMGGELFF.

The rearrangement uses TRBV13 and TRBJ2-7; D might be TRBD2 (6 bases). The V end was cut by 5 bases, the J end by 0 bases, with 14 bases between. CDR1 is PRHDT, CDR2 FYEKMQ, per germline (reference sequence). The CDR3 is 15 amino acids. This CDR3 reads CASSPLSEGSYEQYF. In DNA form, the CDR3 reads TGTGCCAGCAGCCCCCTCTCGGAGGGCTCCTACGAGCAGTACTTC.

This clonotype is a singleton in its sample. This chain connects TRBV12-3 or TRBV12-4 to TRBJ1-1; no clear D gene. The V end lost 7 bases, the J end lost 0 bases, and 15 bases lay between the germline ends. The CDR3 spans 15 residues. The DNA of the CDR3 is TGTGCCAGCATCCCCCGTCGGGGTTTGAACACTGAAGCTTTCTTT. It translates to CASIPRRGLNTEAFF.

In this sample, this clonotype turned up a few times. V is TRBV7-8 and J is TRBJ2-7, with D tentatively TRBD1 or TRBD2 (5 bases each). The CDR3 covers 16 residues. The germline V gene has CDR1 SGHVS and CDR2 FQNEAQ. Between the trimmed V and J ends, which lost 4 bases and 0 bases, there was a span of 16 bases. The DNA for the CDR3 is TGTGCCAGCAGCTCGCTAACCGGGACGGACTCCTACGAGCAGTACTTC. Amino acids: CASSSLTGTDSYEQYF.

The gene calls are TRBV11-2 and TRBJ1-2; D gene unclear. Germline values: CDR1 SGHAT, CDR2 FQNNGV. The CDR3 contains 12 residues. Trimming shortened V by 5 bases and J by 13 bases, and 17 bases separated the two germline ends. Here the CDR3 reads CASSQGLYTSTF. CDR3 sequence (DNA): TGTGCCAGCAGCCAAGGCCTATATACCTCCACCTTC. Full variable domain (missing parts from reference TRBV11-2 and TRBJ1-2): EAGVAQSPRYKIIEKRQSVAFWCNPISGHATLYWYQQILGQGPKLLIQFQNNGVVDDSQLPKDRFSAERLKGVDSTLKIQPAKLEDSAVYLCASSQGLYTSTFGSGTRLTVV.

The chain joins TRBV12-3 or TRBV12-4 to TRBJ2-3; 7 bases align to TRBD1. This CDR3 region has 13 residues. The J segment lost 0 bases and the V segment lost 9 bases, leaving 3 bases of the junction unmatched. The CDR3 reads CASQGVSTDTQYF. The CDR3 DNA is TGTGCCAGTCAGGGGGTGAGCACAGATACGCAGTATTTT.

The rearrangement joins TRBV11-3 to TRBJ1-5; D possibly corresponds to TRBD1 (6 bases). The germline gives CDR1 SGHNT, CDR2 YENEEA. This CDR3 has 13 residues. V was shortened by 5 bases and J by 5 bases, with 10 bases between the two germline ends. CDR3 protein: CASSPWTDQPQHF. The CDR3 region has the DNA TGTGCCAGCAGCCCCTGGACAGATCAGCCCCAGCATTTT.

In its sample, this clonotype was seen a few times. The chain is built from TRBV6-1 and TRBJ1-2; D gene unclear. V gave up 6 bases and J gave up 7 bases, with 18 bases separating them. Germline lookup yields CDR1 MNHNS and CDR2 SASEGT. The length of the CDR3 is 14 residues. CDR3 coding DNA: TGTGCCAGCAGGGTTCGATTCGGGGTGCGTGGCTACACCTTC. This translates into CASRVRFGVRGYTF.

This clonotype appeared once. V usage is TRBV7-2 and J usage is TRBJ2-7; D not certain. CDR1 is SGHTA and CDR2 is FQGNSA in the germline V gene. Trimming left V 2 bases short and J 10 bases short, with 21 bases between. This CDR3 is built from 15 residues. The CDR3 sequence: CASSLLSFRSETQYF. CDR3 coding DNA: TGTGCCAGCAGCTTACTTTCTTTTAGATCAGAAACCCAGTACTTC.

This chain uses TRBV6-5 with TRBJ1-3; TRBD1 is a possible D gene (6 bases). Germline CDR1 and CDR2: MNHEY and SVGAGI. Trimming pared 4 bases from V and 9 bases from J, leaving 16 bases between. This CDR3 has 14 residues. CDR3 sequence reads: CASSLLTEGGTIYF. The CDR3 DNA reads as TGTGCCAGCAGTTTGTTGACCGAGGGGGGCACCATATATTTT.

This clonotype was seen a few times. The V call is TRBV10-3, the J call TRBJ1-2; D is ambiguous. V lost 0 bases and J 2 bases, leaving 7 bases between the germline ends. Germline CDR1 ENHRY, CDR2 SYGVKD. The CDR3 length is 14 residues. The CDR3 reads CAISESTLNYGYTF. The CDR3 DNA follows: TGTGCCATCAGTGAGTCGACACTAAACTATGGCTACACCTTC.

This clonotype was seen a few times. The chain joins TRBV6-4 to TRBJ2-6; D remains unclear. CDR3 length: 15 amino acids. V dropped 1 base and J dropped 2 bases, with 6 bases sitting between them. Per the germline V gene, CDR1 is MRHNA and CDR2 is SNTAGT. CDR3 residues: CASSDLGTGANVLTF. The CDR3 nucleotides are TGTGCCAGCAGTGACTTGGGTACTGGGGCCAACGTCCTGACTTTC.

V and J are TRBV7-3 and TRBJ2-3; D is undetermined. V lost 5 bases to trimming and J lost 4 bases, with 13 bases between them. Germline CDR1 is SGHTA and CDR2 is FQGTGA. There are 14 residues in the CDR3. The CDR3 is CASSPSGRADTQYF. The CDR3 bases are TGTGCCAGCAGCCCTTCCGGCCGGGCAGATACGCAGTATTTT. The full variable domain, completed using reference TRBV7-3 and TRBJ2-3, is GAGVSQTPSNKVTEKGKYVELRCDPISGHTALYWYRQSLGQGPEFLIYFQGTGAADDSGLPNDRFFAVRPEGSVSTLKIQRTERGDSAVYLCASSPSGRADTQYFGPGTRLTVL.

V usage is TRBV7-8 and J usage is TRBJ1-4; TRBD1 is a possible D gene (5 bases). This CDR3 region has 13 residues. Deletions cut 5 bases from V and 6 bases from J, with 10 bases between. Per germline, CDR1 SGHVS and CDR2 FQNEAQ. CDR3 DNA: TGTGCCAGCAGCAGACAGATAGATGAAAAACTGTTTTTT. This translates into CASSRQIDEKLFF.

The chain is built from TRBV20-1 and TRBJ1-2; D might be TRBD1 (6 bases). With 1 base removed from V and 4 bases from J, the gap between germline ends came to 25 bases. This CDR3 has 18 residues. Germline CDR1 DFQATT, CDR2 SNEGSKA (reference sequence). The CDR3 here is CSARVGQRGLGTIYGYTF. For the CDR3, the DNA is TGCAGTGCTAGAGTAGGACAGCGGGGACTAGGTACCATCTATGGCTACACCTTC.

The chain uses TRBV6-5 and TRBJ1-1; a weak D match, TRBD1 (6 bases). The CDR3 is 14 residues long. CDR1 and CDR2 (germline): MNHEY, SVGAGI. V lost 2 bases and J lost 8, with 15 bases in between. CDR3 amino acids: CASSYGDRFLEAFF. The CDR3 DNA sequence: TGTGCCAGCAGTTACGGCGACAGGTTTTTGGAAGCTTTCTTT.